Shown below are 31 T cell receptor beta chains from a single sample sequenced in a study of cytomegalovirus exposure and HLA in healthy donors. Amplification used 60 Vbeta primers and 13 Jbeta primers. Sequencing used immunoSEQ multiplex PCR; TCRdb keeps in-frame clones, though not all of them. The sample lists fewer than 200,000 clones; approximately 84% were seen once. The specimen sequenced was PBMCs. Receptor source: a man under 40 in good health and CMV-seronegative.

This clone has a single count. This chain joins TRBV6-6 and TRBJ2-5; D perhaps matches TRBD2 (6 bases). The J call may be incorrect, as the DNA end agrees better with TRBJ2-7. This CDR3 has 14 residues. Germline CDR1 is MNHNY and CDR2 is SVGAGI (reference sequence). The chain's CDR3 is CASSFTTSLYEQYF. In DNA, the CDR3 is TGTGCCAGCAGTTTCACGACTAGTCTCTACGAGCAGTACTTC.

V is TRBV10-2 and J is TRBJ2-2; D may be TRBD1 (6 bases). CDR1 and CDR2 from the germline V gene are WSHSY and SAAADI. V was pared by 7 bases and J by 2 bases, with 14 bases between. The CDR3 runs 15 residues. The CDR3 protein is CASKRGGRNTGELFF. DNA of the CDR3: TGCGCCAGCAAGAGAGGGGGTAGAAACACCGGGGAGCTGTTTTTT.

This chain joins TRBV7-8 and TRBJ1-1; D gene unclear. This CDR3 has 14 amino acids. Germline V gives CDR1 SGHVS, CDR2 FQNEAQ. Trimming removed 5 bases from V and 3 bases from J, with 13 bases in between. CDR3 coding DNA: TGTGCCAGCAGCCCGAAACTTGGAGACACTGAAGCTTTCTTT. Encoded protein: CASSPKLGDTEAFF.

This clone was seen a handful of times. This chain joins TRBV4-3 and TRBJ2-3; no clear D gene. V lost 1 base and J 2 bases, leaving 7 bases between the germline ends. The CDR3 extends over 14 amino acids. Germline CDR1 is LGHNA and CDR2 is YSLEER. CDR3 amino acids: CASSQAVFTDTQYF. The CDR3 nucleotides are TGCGCCAGCAGCCAAGCTGTCTTCACAGATACGCAGTATTTT.

The gene calls are TRBV21-1 and TRBJ2-7; the D call in the table, TRBD1, was not verified against the DNA. TRBV21-1 is recorded as a pseudogene. The CDR3 loop spans 15 amino acids. The CDR3 here is CASSANRVFLYEQYF. CDR3 DNA: TGTGCCAGCAGCGCTAACAGGGTGTTCTTATACGAGCAGTACTTC.

The chain uses TRBV6-9 and TRBJ1-5; possibly TRBD1 for D (6 bases). Per germline, CDR1 MNHGY and CDR2 SVAAGI. The CDR3 spans 15 residues. V was clipped by 4 bases and J by 4 bases, with 14 bases between them. The CDR3 is CASSLVRGRNQPQHF. The CDR3 region has the DNA TGTGCCAGCAGTTTGGTCAGGGGCCGAAATCAGCCCCAGCATTTT.

The chain recombines TRBV5-1 with TRBJ2-7; TRBD1 matches at 8 bases. CDR3 size: 14 residues. The ends lost 4 bases at V and 6 bases at J; junction bases unmatched: 9. Germline V lookup: CDR1 SGHRS, CDR2 YFSETQ. CDR3 DNA: TGCGCCAGCAGCACCCGGGACAGGCTCGGCGAGCAGTACTTC. As protein: CASSTRDRLGEQYF.

V usage is TRBV6-6 and J usage is TRBJ1-1, with no clear D. V shed 0 bases and J shed 1 base, with 6 bases lying between them. Germline values: CDR1 MNHNY, CDR2 SVGAGI (reference sequence). CDR3 length equals 14 residues. The CDR3: CASSYSPGNTEAFF. CDR3 DNA sequence: TGTGCCAGCAGTTACTCTCCGGGGAACACTGAAGCTTTCTTT.

The V call is TRBV27, the J call TRBJ2-5; D possibly corresponds to TRBD2 (6 bases). Germline V lookup: CDR1 MNHEY, CDR2 SMNVEV (reference sequence). V was cut by 4 bases and J by 2 bases, with 20 bases left in between. This CDR3 has 17 residues. This CDR3 is CASSSIKGGTEQETQYF. CDR3 in DNA: TGTGCCAGCAGTTCGATTAAGGGCGGGACGGAGCAAGAGACCCAGTACTTC.

This clone was observed a few times. V gene TRBV12-5 combines with J gene TRBJ1-5; TRBD1 matches 7 bases. Trimming cost V 6 bases and J 4 bases; bases outside gene matches: 6. Germline assignment: CDR1 LGHNT and CDR2 FRNRAP. This CDR3 is built from 14 residues. For the CDR3, the DNA is TGTGCTAGTGGAACTGGACAGGTGAATCAGCCCCAGCATTTT. Translating it yields CASGTGQVNQPQHF.

The chain links TRBV4-3 to TRBJ2-5, with 9 bases lining up with TRBD1. V was pared by 3 bases and J by 5 bases, with 10 bases of the junction left unmatched. The CDR3 loop spans 16 amino acids. CDR1 and CDR2 (germline): LGHNA, YSLEER. The CDR3 is CASSQRPGQGGETQYF. The DNA of the CDR3 is TGCGCCAGCAGCCAGAGGCCGGGACAGGGTGGTGAGACCCAGTACTTC.

This clone turned up a few times. V gene TRBV9 combines with J gene TRBJ2-5; D remains ambiguous. The CDR3 length is 13 residues. Trimming cost V 0 bases and J 11 bases, with 14 bases left between them. CDR1 and CDR2 (germline): SGDLS, YYNGEE. The CDR3 is CASSVGTQTVQYF. CDR3 in DNA: TGTGCCAGCAGCGTAGGAACCCAAACTGTGCAGTACTTC.

V gene TRBV10-2 combines with J gene TRBJ2-2, with D perhaps matching TRBD1 (5 bases). The CDR3 loop spans 15 amino acids. Germline V gene sequence: CDR1 WSHSY, CDR2 SAAADI. Deletions cut 5 bases from V and 1 base from J, with 11 bases between. In DNA form, the CDR3 reads TGCGCCAGCAGTCCGACAGCGATGAACACCGGGGAGCTGTTTTTT. Its protein product is CASSPTAMNTGELFF.

The V gene is TRBV7-9, the J gene TRBJ2-7; 11 bases map to TRBD1. Germline V gene data show CDR1 as SEHNR and CDR2 as FQNEAQ (reference sequence). This CDR3 region has 16 residues. Germline trimming cut 5 bases from V and 4 bases from J; bases unmatched to any gene: 10. The CDR3: CASSQTWDRGTYEQYF. The CDR3 DNA reads TGTGCCAGCAGCCAAACGTGGGACAGGGGGACTTACGAGCAGTACTTC.

The sample holds one count of this clone. This chain uses TRBV4-1 with TRBJ2-1, with 9 nucleotides matching TRBD2. This CDR3 has 20 residues. CDR1 MGHRA and CDR2 YSYEKL come from the germline V gene. The ends lost 1 base at V and 0 bases at J; junction bases unmatched: 13. The CDR3 loop reads CASSQVMSSGAFSSYNEQFF. In DNA form, the CDR3 reads TGCGCCAGCAGCCAAGTAATGTCTAGCGGGGCCTTTAGCTCCTACAATGAGCAGTTCTTC.

V usage is TRBV4-1 and J usage is TRBJ2-7, with D maybe TRBD2 (5 bases). V lost 0 bases and J lost 6, with 6 bases in between. The length of the CDR3 is 12 residues. Germline CDR1 MGHRA, CDR2 YSYEKL. This CDR3 reads CASSQDGSEQYF. In nucleotides, the CDR3 is TGCGCCAGCAGCCAAGATGGGAGCGAGCAGTACTTC.

The genes are TRBV14 and TRBJ1-1; tentative D call: TRBD1 (6 bases). CDR1 and CDR2 (germline): SGHDN, FVKESK. This CDR3 is built from 14 residues. Trimming removed 4 bases from V and 4 bases from J, with 13 bases in between. CDR3 bases: TGTGCCAGCAGCCTACACAGGGATAGCACTGAAGCTTTCTTT. This sequence encodes CASSLHRDSTEAFF.

The V gene is TRBV19, the J gene TRBJ2-7, with 10 bases fitting TRBD1. Trimming cost V 4 bases and J 3 bases; bases outside gene matches: 3. The CDR3 consists of 14 residues. Germline V gene lookup returns CDR1 LNHDA and CDR2 SQIVND (reference sequence). The CDR3: CASSTGTGVYEQYF. The CDR3 DNA sequence: TGTGCCAGTAGTACCGGGACAGGGGTCTACGAGCAGTACTTC.

This chain connects TRBV30 to TRBJ1-6; 8 nucleotides line up with TRBD1. Germline CDR1 reads GTSNPN; CDR2 reads SVGIG (reference sequence). V shed 6 bases, J shed 9 bases, and the junction held 10 bases outside the gene matches. The CDR3 loop spans 14 amino acids. The CDR3 DNA is TGTGCCTGTTCGACAGGGGAGTCGGTTTCACCCCTCCACTTT. Translation: CACSTGESVSPLHF. The entire variable domain, with the rest obtained from reference TRBV30 and TRBJ1-6, is as follows: SQTIHQWPATLVQPVGSPLSLECTVEGTSNPNLYWYRQAAGRGLQLLFYSVGIGQISSEVPQNLSASRPQDRQFILSSKKLLLSDSGFYLCACSTGESVSPLHFGNGTRLTVT.

This chain joins TRBV11-1 and TRBJ2-7, with a tentative D call TRBD2 (5 bases). Looked up from germline, CDR1 is SGHAT and CDR2 is FQDESV (reference sequence). V lost 3 bases, J lost 7 bases, and 13 bases lay in between. This CDR3 has 13 amino acids. The CDR3 reads CASSFLGELEQYF. The CDR3 region has the DNA TGTGCCAGCAGCTTTCTTGGGGAGCTTGAGCAGTACTTC.

V usage is TRBV15 and J usage is TRBJ1-2; D is unresolved. V was shortened by 0 bases and J by 8 bases, with 4 bases between the two germline ends. The CDR3 spans 11 residues. Germline-derived CDR1 and CDR2 are LNHNV and YYDKDF (reference sequence). The CDR3 is CATSRDRGYTF. CDR3 coding DNA: TGTGCCACCAGCAGAGATCGGGGCTACACCTTC.

The genes are TRBV28 and TRBJ1-4; TRBD1 matches 9 bases. CDR1 is MDHEN and CDR2 is SYDVKM in the germline V gene. J gave up 7 bases and V 2 bases, and 8 bases lay outside the gene matches. The CDR3 runs to 16 residues. The CDR3 spells CASSLKRGQGSEKLFF. Here the CDR3 DNA reads TGTGCCAGCAGTTTAAAGAGGGGACAGGGATCTGAAAAACTGTTTTTT.

This clone was seen a few times. This chain connects TRBV11-2 to TRBJ2-7; D perhaps matches TRBD1 (6 bases). The CDR3 consists of 15 residues. V lost 3 bases and J 0 bases, leaving 12 bases between the germline ends. Per germline, CDR1 SGHAT and CDR2 FQNNGV. The CDR3 is CASSLNGDTSYEQYF. As DNA, the CDR3 is TGTGCCAGCAGCTTGAACGGGGACACCTCCTACGAGCAGTACTTC.

V usage is TRBV6-6 and J usage is TRBJ2-5; 9 nucleotides align to TRBD1. The closer fit of TRBJ2-7 to the DNA end suggests the J call may be wrong. This CDR3 region has 14 residues. The germline V gene has CDR1 MNHNY and CDR2 SVGAGI (reference sequence). CDR3 bases: TGTGCCAGCAAATCGGCACAGGGGGCCCACGAGCAGTACTTC. Amino acids: CASKSAQGAHEQYF.

This clone appeared a few times. This sequence joins TRBV6-8 and TRBJ1-2; the match to TRBD1 covers 7 bases. The CDR3 is made up of 15 amino acids. CDR1 and CDR2 (germline): MNHGY, SAAAGT. After removal of 7 bases from V and 2 bases from J, the junction contained 10 bases not matched to a gene. The CDR3 loop reads CASKETGTTNYGYTF. In nucleotides, the CDR3 is TGTGCCAGCAAGGAGACAGGGACCACGAACTATGGCTACACCTTC.

V usage is TRBV10-3 and J usage is TRBJ1-4, with TRBD1 matching over 9 bases. Trimming cost V 2 bases and J 12 bases; bases outside gene matches: 7. Germline CDR1 is ENHRY and CDR2 is SYGVKD. The CDR3 is 14 residues long. The CDR3 DNA follows: TGTGCCATCAGTGAGCCCGGGACAGGGCGCCAACTGTTTTTT. Its translation: CAISEPGTGRQLFF.

This rearrangement joins TRBV4-1 to TRBJ1-1; no clear D gene. The germline V and J ends were trimmed by 4 bases and 5 bases, with 14 bases remaining between them. CDR1 and CDR2 (germline): MGHRA, YSYEKL. This CDR3 spans 14 amino acids. CDR3 sequence: CASSPEPFGTEAFF. The CDR3 DNA sequence: TGCGCCAGCAGCCCGGAACCCTTCGGGACTGAAGCTTTCTTT.

The rearrangement joins TRBV5-5 to TRBJ1-4; 7 nucleotides match TRBD1. Germline lookup yields CDR1 SGHKS and CDR2 YYEKEE (reference sequence). With V trimmed by 1 base and J by 4 bases, 13 bases remained unmatched. The CDR3 has 18 amino acids. CDR3 DNA: TGTGCCAGCAGCTTGAGACTCATTACAGGGGCAGTTAATGAAAAACTGTTTTTT. Translating it yields CASSLRLITGAVNEKLFF.

This chain uses TRBV18 with TRBJ2-3; a weak D match, TRBD2 (7 bases). V was trimmed by 6 bases and J by 2 bases, leaving 15 bases between them. The CDR3 loop spans 15 amino acids. Germline CDR1 reads KGHSH; CDR2 reads LQKENI. CDR3 residues: CASSARGGDTDTQYF. CDR3 coding DNA: TGTGCCAGCTCGGCCAGAGGGGGGGACACAGATACGCAGTATTTT.

The rearrangement links TRBV2 to TRBJ2-1; a weak D match, TRBD2 (6 bases). V dropped 4 bases and J dropped 0 bases, with 7 bases sitting between them. The germline gives CDR1 SNHLY, CDR2 FYNNEI. CDR3 length: 14 residues. The CDR3 DNA reads TGTGCCAGCAGTGGGGACTTCTCCTACAATGAGCAGTTCTTC. It specifies CASSGDFSYNEQFF.

The rearrangement links TRBV6-1 to TRBJ2-7; 12 bases fit TRBD2. CDR3 size: 17 residues. Trimming removed 0 bases from V and 1 base from J; junction bases left unmatched: 4. Germline V gene data show CDR1 as MNHNS and CDR2 as SASEGT. This CDR3 is CASSEAPGLAGSYEQYF. The DNA for the CDR3 is TGTGCCAGCAGTGAAGCACCAGGACTAGCGGGGTCCTACGAGCAGTACTTC.